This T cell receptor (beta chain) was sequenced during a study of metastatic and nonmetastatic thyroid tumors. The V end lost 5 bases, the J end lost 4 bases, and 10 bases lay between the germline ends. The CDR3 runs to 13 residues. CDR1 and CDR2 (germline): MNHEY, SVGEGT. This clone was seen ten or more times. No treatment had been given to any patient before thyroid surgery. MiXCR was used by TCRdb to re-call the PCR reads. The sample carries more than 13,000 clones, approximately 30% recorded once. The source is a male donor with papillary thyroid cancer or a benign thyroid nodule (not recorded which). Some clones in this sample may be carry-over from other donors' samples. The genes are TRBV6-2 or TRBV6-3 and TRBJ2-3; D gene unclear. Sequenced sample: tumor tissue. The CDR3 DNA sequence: TGTGCCAGCAGTCGCGGCGAACCAGATACGCAGTATTTT. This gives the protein CASSRGEPDTQYF.